This T cell receptor (beta chain) was captured by sequencing in a study of blood T cell repertoires in COVID-19. On the study more broadly: Acute-phase and convalescent COVID-19 samples originated in the United States, Italy and Spain.

Germline V CDR1 and CDR2: MNHEY, SVGEGT. This CDR3 has 15 residues. Trimming took 4 bases from V and 0 from J, leaving 7 bases between them. Per the original data handling: Reference gene primer amplification in the assay estimated nucleated cell counts. Repertoires were generated with immunoSEQ multiplex PCR, while TCRdb's copy carries only in-frame clones and drops some. From that table come the V and J calls and clone size; the DNA was used to work out D and trimming. Among around 130,000 clones listed, about 86% were seen once. The rearrangement joins TRBV6-2 or TRBV6-3 to TRBJ1-6; the D gene is possibly TRBD1 (6 bases). The TCR comes from a woman between 50 and 59 years old with acute or convalescent COVID-19. The sample comprised peripheral blood. Here the CDR3 reads CASSFRGSYNSPLHF. The DNA of the CDR3 is TGTGCCAGCAGTTTCAGGGGCTCCTATAATTCACCCCTCCACTTT.